These 20 T cell receptor beta chains were sequenced from one sample in a study of cytomegalovirus exposure and HLA in healthy donors. The study ran its PCR with 60 Vbeta and 13 Jbeta primers. Generated by immunoSEQ multiplex PCR, the TCRdb table keeps only in-frame clones and is missing some. The sample yields some 200,000 clones, 70% seen once. The sequenced sample was PBMCs. These TCRs come from a man aged 40-55 years in good health and CMV-seropositive.

The J gene is TRBJ2-1, the V gene TRBV6-4, with TRBD1 identical over 12 bases. This CDR3 has 16 amino acids. Germline V gene lookup returns CDR1 MRHNA and CDR2 SNTAGT. V lost 2 bases, J lost 6 bases, and 5 bases stayed unmatched. CDR3 DNA sequence: TGTGCCAGCAGTGACCTTCCGGGACAGGGGGCCAATGAGCAGTTCTTC. Amino acid sequence: CASSDLPGQGANEQFF.

The sample holds one count of this clone. V and J are TRBV10-3 and TRBJ1-3; D perhaps matches TRBD1 (5 bases). The germline V and J ends were trimmed by 4 bases and 1 base, with 17 bases remaining between them. There are 17 residues in the CDR3. Germline V gene sequence: CDR1 ENHRY, CDR2 SYGVKD. The CDR3 DNA is TGTGCCATCAGTGCTGGCCAGACAGCGTATTCTGGAAACACCATATATTTT. It translates to CAISAGQTAYSGNTIYF.

The chain has TRBV6-6 and TRBJ1-2; 7 nucleotides agree with TRBD1. Germline values: CDR1 MNHNY, CDR2 SVGAGI (reference sequence). The length of the CDR3 is 15 residues. Trimming at V came to 2 bases and at J to 4 bases, leaving 7 bases not matched to a gene. The CDR3 DNA reads as TGTGCCAGCAGTTACGTTTACGGGGACAGCTATGGCTACACCTTC. It is translated as CASSYVYGDSYGYTF.

The J gene is TRBJ2-3, the V gene TRBV5-1; 7 positions agree with TRBD1. Unmatched junction bases numbered 3, after V lost 4 bases and J lost 1 base. CDR1 and CDR2 (germline): SGHRS, YFSETQ. This CDR3 is built from 14 residues. DNA of the CDR3: TGCGCCAGCAGCACCGACAGGGGCACAGATACGCAGTATTTT. Translated, it gives CASSTDRGTDTQYF.

The chain links TRBV2 to TRBJ1-2; TRBD1 aligns across 9 bases. This CDR3 region has 14 residues. Germline lookup yields CDR1 SNHLY and CDR2 FYNNEI. V shed 6 bases, J shed 5 bases, and the junction held 7 bases outside the gene matches. The CDR3 DNA sequence: TGTGCCAGCAGCCCCGAGGGACAGGGTTATGGCTACACCTTC. Translation gives CASSPEGQGYGYTF.

The chain carries TRBV10-3 and TRBJ2-1; D may be TRBD2 (5 bases). V lost 11 bases and J 7 bases, leaving 18 bases between the germline ends. CDR3 length: 13 amino acids. Germline CDR1 ENHRY, CDR2 SYGVKD. The CDR3 is CAAKLDPGNEQFF. In DNA form, the CDR3 reads TGTGCCGCCAAACTGGATCCGGGGAATGAGCAGTTCTTC.

The V and J genes are TRBV15 and TRBJ1-1; 11 bases fit TRBD1. The CDR3 covers 18 residues. CDR1 LNHNV and CDR2 YYDKDF come from the germline V gene (reference sequence). The ends lost 2 bases at V and 0 bases at J; junction bases unmatched: 8. In DNA form, the CDR3 reads TGTGCCACCAGCAGACCGAGCGGACAGGGGGCCATGAACACTGAAGCTTTCTTT. Residues: CATSRPSGQGAMNTEAFF.

The rearrangement links TRBV6-1 to TRBJ1-2, with 7 bases lining up with TRBD1. V shed 7 bases and J 6 bases; nucleotides not matched to a gene: 11. This CDR3 contains 14 residues. Germline-derived CDR1 and CDR2 are MNHNS and SASEGT. CDR3 sequence: CASTQRGRGDGYTF. For the CDR3, the DNA is TGTGCCAGCACCCAAAGGGGCAGGGGGGATGGCTACACCTTC.

The genes are TRBV18 and TRBJ1-1; D perhaps matches TRBD1 (5 bases). In germline, CDR1 is KGHSH, CDR2 LQKENI. Deletions cut 1 base from V and 2 bases from J, with 8 bases between. The length of the CDR3 is 14 residues. The chain's CDR3 is CASSPLGGNTEAFF. As DNA, the CDR3 is TGTGCCAGCTCACCACTGGGGGGTAACACTGAAGCTTTCTTT.

The V gene is TRBV11-2, the J gene TRBJ1-6; tentatively, D is TRBD1 (5 bases). The V end lost 6 bases, the J end lost 5 bases, and 14 bases lay between the germline ends. CDR3 length: 15 amino acids. The germline CDR1 and CDR2 sequences are SGHAT and FQNNGV. The CDR3 is CASSTTGVDNSPLHF. The DNA of the CDR3 is TGTGCCAGCAGTACTACAGGAGTCGATAATTCACCCCTCCACTTT.

This clone has a handful of counts. The rearrangement joins TRBV11-3 to TRBJ1-1; D unclear. The CDR3 sequence is 14 residues long. Germline loops: CDR1 SGHNT, CDR2 YENEEA. The V gene lost 6 bases and the J gene lost 1 base, with 12 bases spanning the gap. The CDR3 here is CASSLTPSNTEAFF. The DNA for the CDR3 is TGTGCCAGCAGTCTCACACCCTCGAACACTGAAGCTTTCTTT.

This rearrangement joins TRBV6-1 to TRBJ2-6; TRBD1 might be the D (5 bases). V was cut by 4 bases and J by 0 bases, with 10 bases left in between. This CDR3 region has 16 residues. Looked up from germline, CDR1 is MNHNS and CDR2 is SASEGT. For the CDR3, the DNA is TGTGCCAGCAGTGTCACAGGCCCCTCTGGGGCCAACGTCCTGACTTTC. This codes for CASSVTGPSGANVLTF.

This clone appeared a single time. The V gene is TRBV7-6, the J gene TRBJ2-3; 7 bases match TRBD2. The CDR3 has 15 residues. The germline V gene encodes CDR1 SGHVS and CDR2 FNYEAQ. With V trimmed by 5 bases and J by 6 bases, 11 bases remained unmatched. Here the CDR3 reads CASSLGGYFSDTQYF. CDR3 in DNA: TGTGCCAGCAGCCTCGGGGGGTACTTTTCCGATACGCAGTATTTT.

The genes are TRBV13 and TRBJ2-3; TRBD2 might be the D (5 bases). Trimming cost V 3 bases and J 0 bases, with 13 bases left between them. The CDR3 has 16 residues. The V gene's germline CDR1 is PRHDT and CDR2 FYEKMQ (reference sequence). The CDR3 spells CASSFLAGGSTDTQYF. In DNA, the CDR3 is TGTGCCAGCAGCTTTCTAGCCGGCGGTAGCACAGATACGCAGTATTTT.

The chain has TRBV2 and TRBJ1-3, with D possibly TRBD1 on 5 matching bases. Germline assignment: CDR1 SNHLY and CDR2 FYNNEI. V lost 6 bases, J lost 2 bases, and 8 bases lay in between. The CDR3 has 13 amino acids. The CDR3 sequence is CASSGRAGNTIYF. CDR3 DNA sequence: TGTGCCAGCAGCGGCAGGGCTGGAAACACCATATATTTT. Full variable domain (rest looked up from reference TRBV2 and TRBJ1-3): EPEVTQTPSHQVTQMGQEVILRCVPISNHLYFYWYRQILGQKVEFLVSFYNNEISEKSEIFDDQFSVERPDGSNFTLKIRSTKLEDSAMYFCASSGRAGNTIYFGEGSWLTVV.

V and J are TRBV7-2 and TRBJ2-3; D is undetermined. Trimming stripped 4 bases from V and 1 base from J, with 6 bases between. In germline, CDR1 is SGHTA, CDR2 FQGNSA. The CDR3 totals 13 residues. The CDR3 DNA follows: TGTGCCAGCAGCTCCTACGGCACAGATACGCAGTATTTT. Its protein is CASSSYGTDTQYF.

V is TRBV6-1 and J is TRBJ1-5, with a tentative D call TRBD1 (5 bases). The germline V gene encodes CDR1 MNHNS and CDR2 SASEGT. The CDR3 loop spans 15 amino acids. V shed 4 bases and J shed 0 bases, with 10 bases lying between them. As DNA, the CDR3 is TGTGCCAGCAGTGCGACAGTTAATAGCAATCAGCCCCAGCATTTT. This codes for CASSATVNSNQPQHF.

Concerning this clone: Likely a read error: the CDR3 ends without its conserved phenylalanine or tryptophan. The chain has TRBV29-1 and TRBJ2-3; 8 nucleotides match TRBD2. J gave up 2 bases and V 4 bases, and 8 bases lay outside the gene matches. The germline CDR1 and CDR2 sequences are SQVTM and ANQGSEA. CDR3 size: 15 residues. CDR3 residues: CSVGASGGYTDTQYL. The CDR3 nucleotides are TGCAGCGTTGGTGCCAGCGGGGGTTACACAGATACGCAGTATCTT.

This clone was seen a handful of times. This rearrangement joins TRBV19 to TRBJ2-7; the match to TRBD2 covers 11 bases. The CDR3 length is 16 residues. With 5 bases clipped from V and 3 bases from J, the junction kept 9 bases outside the gene matches. Germline assignment: CDR1 LNHDA and CDR2 SQIVND (reference sequence). The chain's CDR3 is CASSELLAGGHYEQYF. CDR3 sequence (DNA): TGTGCCAGTAGTGAGCTGCTAGCGGGGGGTCACTACGAGCAGTACTTC.

V usage is TRBV5-4 and J usage is TRBJ2-5; tentatively, D is TRBD1 (6 bases). V was clipped by 0 bases and J by 6 bases, with 15 bases between them. There are 15 residues in the CDR3. Per germline, CDR1 SGHNT and CDR2 YYREEE (reference sequence). The CDR3 bases are TGTGCCAGCAGCTTGGGGCCAGGGGATGGAAAGACCCAGTACTTC. Translated: CASSLGPGDGKTQYF.